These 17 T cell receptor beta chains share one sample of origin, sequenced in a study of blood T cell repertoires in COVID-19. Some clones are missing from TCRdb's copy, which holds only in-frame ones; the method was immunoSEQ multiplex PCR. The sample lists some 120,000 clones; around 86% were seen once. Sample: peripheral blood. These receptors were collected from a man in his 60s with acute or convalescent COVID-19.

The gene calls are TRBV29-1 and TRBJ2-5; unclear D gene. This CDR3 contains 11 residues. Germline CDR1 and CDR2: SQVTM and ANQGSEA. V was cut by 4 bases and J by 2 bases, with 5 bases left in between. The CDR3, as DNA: TGCAGCGTTGGGCCACAAGAGACCCAGTACTTC. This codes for CSVGPQETQYF.

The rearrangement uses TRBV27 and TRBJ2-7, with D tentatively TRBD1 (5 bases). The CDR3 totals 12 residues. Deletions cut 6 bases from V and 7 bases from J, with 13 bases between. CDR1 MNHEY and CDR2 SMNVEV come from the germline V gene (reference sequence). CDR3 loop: CASRIPGLEQYF. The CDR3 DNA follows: TGTGCCAGCAGGATTCCAGGGCTTGAGCAGTACTTC.

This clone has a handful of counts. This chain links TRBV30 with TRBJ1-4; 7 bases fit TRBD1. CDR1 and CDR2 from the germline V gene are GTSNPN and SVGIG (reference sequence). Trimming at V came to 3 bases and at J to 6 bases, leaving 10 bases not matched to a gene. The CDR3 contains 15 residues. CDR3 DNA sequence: TGTGCCTGGAGGCCGAAGGGGGCCTGGGATGAAAAACTGTTTTTT. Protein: CAWRPKGAWDEKLFF.

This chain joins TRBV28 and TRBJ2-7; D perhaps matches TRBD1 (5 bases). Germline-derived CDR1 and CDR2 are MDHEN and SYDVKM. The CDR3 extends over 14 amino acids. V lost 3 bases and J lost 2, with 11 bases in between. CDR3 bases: TGTGCCAGCAGTTTCCGGCCAGGGCCCTACGAGCAGTACTTC. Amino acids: CASSFRPGPYEQYF.

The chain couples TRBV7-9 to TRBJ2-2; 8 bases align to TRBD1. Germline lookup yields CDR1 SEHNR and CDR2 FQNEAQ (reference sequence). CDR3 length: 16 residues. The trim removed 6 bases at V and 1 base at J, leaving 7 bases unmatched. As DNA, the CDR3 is TGTGCCAGCAGGCGCCAGGGGGCTGGGAACACCGGGGAGCTGTTTTTT. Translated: CASRRQGAGNTGELFF.

Written as DNA, the CDR3 is TGTGCCAGCAGCTTTATGGGACAGGGCCCCATGAACACTGAAGCTTTCTTT. This encodes CASSFMGQGPMNTEAFF. The chain couples TRBV21-1 to TRBJ1-1; the table's D call of TRBD1 was not tested on the DNA. TRBV21-1 is a pseudogene. This CDR3 contains 17 residues.

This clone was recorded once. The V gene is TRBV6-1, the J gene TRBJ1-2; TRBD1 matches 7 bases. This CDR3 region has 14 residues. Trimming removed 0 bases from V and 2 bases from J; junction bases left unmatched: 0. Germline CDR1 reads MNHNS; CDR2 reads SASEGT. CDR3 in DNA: TGTGCCAGCAGTGAAGCGGGACAGAACTATGGCTACACCTTC. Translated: CASSEAGQNYGYTF.

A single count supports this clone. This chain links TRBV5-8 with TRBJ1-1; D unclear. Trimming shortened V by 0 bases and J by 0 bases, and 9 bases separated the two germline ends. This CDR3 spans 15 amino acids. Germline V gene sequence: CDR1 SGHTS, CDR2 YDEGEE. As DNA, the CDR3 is TGTGCCAGCAGCTTGGGGTGGGAGGTGAACACTGAAGCTTTCTTT. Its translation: CASSLGWEVNTEAFF.

CDR3 in DNA: TGTGCCAGTAGAACTACTAGGGACAGTTACAATGAGCAGTTCTTC. This translates into CASRTTRDSYNEQFF. The chain links TRBV19 to TRBJ2-1; 7 bases agree with TRBD1. Germline values: CDR1 LNHDA, CDR2 SQIVND (reference sequence). This CDR3 contains 15 residues. V gave up 6 bases and J gave up 4 bases; unmatched junction bases: 9.

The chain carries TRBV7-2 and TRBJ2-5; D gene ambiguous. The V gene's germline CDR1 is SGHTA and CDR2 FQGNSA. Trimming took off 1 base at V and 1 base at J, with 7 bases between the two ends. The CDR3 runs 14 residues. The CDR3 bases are TGTGCCAGCAGCTTAGACGTCAGCCAAGAGACCCAGTACTTC. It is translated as CASSLDVSQETQYF.

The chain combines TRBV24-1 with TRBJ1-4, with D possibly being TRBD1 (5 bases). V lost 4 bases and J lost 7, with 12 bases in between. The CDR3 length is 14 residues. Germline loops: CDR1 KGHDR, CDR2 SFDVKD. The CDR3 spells CATSDRGAGEKLFF. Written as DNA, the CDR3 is TGTGCCACCAGTGACCGCGGGGCCGGTGAAAAACTGTTTTTT.

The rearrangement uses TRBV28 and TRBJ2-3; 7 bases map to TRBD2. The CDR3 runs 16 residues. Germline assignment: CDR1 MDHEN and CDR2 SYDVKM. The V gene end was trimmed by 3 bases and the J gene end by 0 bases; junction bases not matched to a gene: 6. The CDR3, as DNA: TGTGCCAGCAGTTTCGATACGGGGGGTAGCACAGATACGCAGTATTTT. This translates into CASSFDTGGSTDTQYF.

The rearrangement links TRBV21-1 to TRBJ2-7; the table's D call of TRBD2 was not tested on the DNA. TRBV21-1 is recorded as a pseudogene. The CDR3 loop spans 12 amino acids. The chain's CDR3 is CASSTDSGEQYF. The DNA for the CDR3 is TGTGCCAGCAGCACGGATTCGGGAGAGCAGTACTTC.

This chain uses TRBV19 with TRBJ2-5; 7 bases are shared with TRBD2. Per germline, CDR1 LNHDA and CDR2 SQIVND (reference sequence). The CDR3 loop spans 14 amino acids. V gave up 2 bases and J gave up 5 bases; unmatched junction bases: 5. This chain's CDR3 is CASSIRGVVETQYF. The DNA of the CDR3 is TGTGCCAGTAGTATACGGGGGGTCGTCGAGACCCAGTACTTC.

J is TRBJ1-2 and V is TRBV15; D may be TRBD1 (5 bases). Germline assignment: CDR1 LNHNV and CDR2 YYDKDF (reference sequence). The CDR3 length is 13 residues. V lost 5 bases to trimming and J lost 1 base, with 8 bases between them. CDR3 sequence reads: CATSPGLNYGYTF. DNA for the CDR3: TGTGCCACCAGCCCGGGACTTAACTATGGCTACACCTTC.

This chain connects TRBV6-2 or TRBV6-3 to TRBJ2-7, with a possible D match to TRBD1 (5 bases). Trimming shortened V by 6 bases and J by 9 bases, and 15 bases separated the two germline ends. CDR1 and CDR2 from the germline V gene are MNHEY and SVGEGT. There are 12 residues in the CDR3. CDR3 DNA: TGTGCCAGCAGCCCCAGGGTTACCGCGCAGTACTTC. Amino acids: CASSPRVTAQYF.

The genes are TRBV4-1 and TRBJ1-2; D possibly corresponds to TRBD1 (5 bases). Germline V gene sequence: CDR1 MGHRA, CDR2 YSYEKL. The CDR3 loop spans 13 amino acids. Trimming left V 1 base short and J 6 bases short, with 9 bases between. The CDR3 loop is CASSQAAGDGYTF. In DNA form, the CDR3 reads TGCGCCAGCAGCCAAGCCGCGGGGGATGGCTACACCTTC.